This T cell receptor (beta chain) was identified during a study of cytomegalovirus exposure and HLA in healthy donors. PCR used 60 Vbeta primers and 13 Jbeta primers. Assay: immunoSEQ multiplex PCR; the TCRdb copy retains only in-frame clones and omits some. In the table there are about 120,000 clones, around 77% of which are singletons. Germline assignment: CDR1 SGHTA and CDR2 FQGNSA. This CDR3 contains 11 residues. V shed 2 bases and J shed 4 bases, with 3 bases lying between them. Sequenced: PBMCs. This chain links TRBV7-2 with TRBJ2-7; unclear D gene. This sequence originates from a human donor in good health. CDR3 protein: CASSLRYEQYF. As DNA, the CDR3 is TGTGCCAGCAGCTTACGGTACGAGCAGTACTTC.